These T cell receptor beta chains were read from a single sample in a study of T cell responses to AZD1222 COVID-19 vaccine. Repertoires were generated with immunoSEQ multiplex PCR, while TCRdb's copy carries only in-frame clones and drops some. Among 130,000 or so clones, about 89% were seen once, and the ten largest hold 2.5% to 3.5%. The sequencing here drew on peripheral blood, taken on day 0 of AZD1222 vaccination. These receptors all come from an adult in good health. Each CDR3 is given with its conserved first and last residue. D genes are given only for firm matches. A row's size may be missing; if present it is once, few, many or a size class.

abundance	d_gene	v_gene	j_gene	CDR3aa	CDR3nt
NA	NA	TRBV5-4	TRBJ2-1	CASSPEQGPPYNEQFF	TGTGCCAGCAGCCCCGAGCAGGGTCCTCCCTACAATGAGCAGTTCTTC
NA	NA	TRBV6-2/TRBV6-3	TRBJ1-2	CASSYGRTAGYTF	TGTGCCAGCAGTTACGGGAGAACAGCTGGCTACACCTTC
NA	TRBD1	TRBV20-1	TRBJ1-2	CSASLWGQYGYTF	TGCAGTGCTAGTCTTTGGGGACAGTATGGCTACACCTTC
NA	TRBD1	TRBV7-9	TRBJ1-4	CASSLVSTGRATNEKLFF	TGTGCCAGCAGCTTAGTATCGACAGGGAGGGCAACTAATGAAAAACTGTTTTTT
NA	NA	TRBV6-5	TRBJ2-1	CASSRTSSSYNEQFF	TGTGCCAGCAGTCGCACTAGTAGCTCCTACAATGAGCAGTTCTTC
NA	NA	TRBV11-2	TRBJ2-5	CASGRRDQETQYF	TGTGCCAGCGGCCGGCGGGACCAAGAGACCCAGTACTTC
NA	NA	TRBV7-2	TRBJ1-2	CASSLDKYGYTF	TGTGCCAGCAGCTTAGACAAATATGGCTACACCTTC
NA	TRBD2	TRBV4-1	TRBJ2-5	CASSQTTSGQETQYF	TGCGCCAGCAGCCAAACGACTAGCGGCCAAGAGACCCAGTACTTC
NA	TRBD1	TRBV19	TRBJ1-5	CATHRGLSNQPQHF	TGTGCCACACACAGGGGGCTGAGCAATCAGCCCCAGCATTTT
NA	NA	TRBV6-2/TRBV6-3	TRBJ1-6	CASSSYSPLHF	TGTGCCAGCAGTTCATATTCACCCCTCCACTTT
NA	NA	TRBV2	TRBJ1-2	CASNGPEVGYTF	TGTGCCAGCAATGGACCCGAGGTCGGCTACACCTTC
NA	NA	TRBV5-4	TRBJ1-1	CASHTGLHMNTEAFF	TGTGCCAGCCACACAGGGTTACATATGAACACTGAAGCTTTCTTT
few	NA	TRBV19	TRBJ1-1	CASSTRTEAFF	TGTGCCAGCTCGACTCGCACTGAAGCTTTCTTT
NA	TRBD1	TRBV19	TRBJ2-1	CASSITRGPLGDEQFF	TGTGCCAGTAGTATAACAAGGGGGCCCCTCGGCGATGAGCAGTTCTTC
once	NA	TRBV4-1	TRBJ2-5	CASSQGVRVGGETQYF	TGCGCCAGCAGCCAAGGGGTTAGGGTCGGTGGGGAGACCCAGTACTTC
NA	TRBD1	TRBV5-1	TRBJ2-3	CASRGQGLSDTQYF	TGCGCCAGCAGGGGACAGGGTCTAAGTGATACGCAGTATTTT
NA	NA	TRBV28	TRBJ2-7	CASSPQIEVQEQYF	TGTGCCAGCAGCCCGCAGATAGAGGTTCAAGAGCAGTACTTC
NA	NA	TRBV7-2	TRBJ1-2	CASSLRTSGYTF	TGTGCCAGCAGCTTAAGGACCTCGGGCTACACCTTC
NA	NA	TRBV5-1	TRBJ1-1	CASSLGSVNTEAFF	TGCGCCAGCAGCTTAGGATCGGTGAACACTGAAGCTTTCTTT
NA	NA	TRBV3-1/TRBV3-2	TRBJ2-7	CASSQDLRASYEQYF	TGTGCCAGCAGCCAAGATTTGCGAGCCTCCTACGAGCAGTACTTC
NA	TRBD1	TRBV15	TRBJ1-2	CATSTRTTGSGYTF	TGTGCCACCAGCACGCGGACGACAGGGAGTGGCTACACCTTC
NA	NA	TRBV4-1	TRBJ1-5	CASSQAVTSKQPQHF	TGCGCCAGCAGCCAAGCTGTGACTTCGAAGCAGCCCCAGCATTTT
NA	NA	TRBV15	TRBJ1-5	CATSRDLRTEAYQPQHF	TGTGCCACCAGCAGAGACCTCCGGACAGAGGCTTATCAGCCCCAGCATTTT
NA	NA	TRBV28	TRBJ1-1	CASSVPVGVAAFF	TGTGCCAGCAGCGTACCCGTTGGGGTCGCAGCTTTCTTT
once	TRBD1	TRBV5-5	TRBJ1-3	CASSKGQQYSGNTIYF	TGTGCCAGCAGCAAGGGACAGCAATACTCTGGAAACACCATATATTTT
NA	NA	TRBV11-3	TRBJ2-5	CASSSNKQETQYF	TGTGCCAGCAGCTCAAACAAACAAGAGACCCAGTACTTC
NA	NA	TRBV3-1/TRBV3-2	TRBJ2-7	CASSQDQVREQYF	TGTGCCAGCAGCCAAGATCAGGTGAGGGAGCAGTACTTC
few	TRBD1	TRBV4-3	TRBJ2-7	CASSQGFLPGQGKSRRTYEQYF	TGCGCCAGCAGCCAAGGTTTTTTACCGGGACAGGGAAAGTCGCGGAGGACCTACGAGCAGTACTTC
NA	NA	TRBV5-6	TRBJ1-2	CASSPLTATNYGYTF	TGTGCCAGCAGCCCACTGACGGCCACTAACTATGGCTACACCTTC
NA	NA	TRBV9	TRBJ2-3	CASSATRVDTQYF	TGTGCCAGCAGCGCGACTAGAGTAGATACGCAGTATTTT
NA	TRBD1	TRBV6-5	TRBJ1-6	CASSYGQGRNSPLHF	TGTGCCAGCAGTTATGGACAGGGAAGGAATTCACCCCTCCACTTT
NA	TRBD1	TRBV28	TRBJ2-4	CASENRGNIQYF	TGTGCCAGCGAAAACAGGGGAAACATTCAGTACTTC
NA	NA	TRBV7-8	TRBJ1-1	CASSLLLRGPNTEAFF	TGTGCCAGCAGCTTACTCCTCAGGGGCCCGAACACTGAAGCTTTCTTT
NA	NA	TRBV3-1/TRBV3-2	TRBJ2-1	CASSPGQEQFF	TGTGCCAGCAGCCCCGGACAGGAGCAGTTCTTC
NA	NA	TRBV7-9	TRBJ1-2	CASSFPLEWGYTF	TGTGCCAGCAGCTTTCCTCTCGAGTGGGGCTACACCTTC
once	TRBD1	TRBV14	TRBJ2-3	CASSPLTGEGIDTQYF	TGTGCCAGCAGCCCCCTAACAGGGGAAGGTATAGATACGCAGTATTTT
NA	NA	TRBV7-3	TRBJ1-2	CASSLTGGPLPYGYTF	TGTGCCAGCAGCTTAACCGGAGGGCCCCTACCCTATGGCTACACCTTC
NA	NA	TRBV6-2/TRBV6-3	TRBJ1-5	CASSPNSNQPQHF	TGTGCCAGCAGTCCCAACAGCAATCAGCCCCAGCATTTT
few	NA	TRBV13	TRBJ2-7	CASSLVSGDNEQYF	TGTGCCAGCAGCTTAGTTTCAGGGGATAACGAGCAGTACTTC
NA	TRBD1	TRBV9	TRBJ2-2	CASSGDRESTGELFF	TGTGCCAGCAGCGGGGACAGGGAAAGCACCGGGGAGCTGTTTTTT
NA	TRBD1	TRBV5-8	TRBJ2-3	CASSPGTGGTDTQYF	TGTGCCAGCAGCCCCGGGACAGGGGGCACAGATACGCAGTATTTT
NA	NA	TRBV28	TRBJ2-1	CASSPYNEQFF	TGTGCCAGCAGTCCATACAATGAGCAGTTCTTC
NA	TRBD1	TRBV18	TRBJ2-7	CASSPGTGVSHEQYF	TGTGCCAGCTCACCAGGGACAGGGGTGAGCCACGAGCAGTACTTC
NA	TRBD1	TRBV10-2	TRBJ1-6	CASRQGEPLHF	TGCGCCAGCAGACAGGGGGAACCCCTCCACTTT
NA	NA	TRBV11-3	TRBJ2-1	CASSPYDRSYNEQFF	TGTGCCAGCAGCCCTTACGATCGGTCCTACAATGAGCAGTTCTTC
NA	NA	TRBV28	TRBJ1-5	CASSLSNHQPQHF	TGTGCCAGCAGTTTATCCAATCATCAGCCCCAGCATTTT